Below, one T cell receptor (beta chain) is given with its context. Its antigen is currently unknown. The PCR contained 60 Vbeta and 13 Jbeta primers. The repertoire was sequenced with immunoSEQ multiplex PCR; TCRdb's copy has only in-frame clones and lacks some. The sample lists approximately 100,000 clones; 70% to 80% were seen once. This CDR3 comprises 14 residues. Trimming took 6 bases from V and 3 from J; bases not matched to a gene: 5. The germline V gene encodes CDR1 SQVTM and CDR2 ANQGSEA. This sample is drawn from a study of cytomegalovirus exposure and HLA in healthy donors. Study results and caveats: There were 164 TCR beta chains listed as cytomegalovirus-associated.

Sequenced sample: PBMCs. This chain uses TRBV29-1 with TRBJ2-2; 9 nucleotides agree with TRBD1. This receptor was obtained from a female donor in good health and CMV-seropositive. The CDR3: CSVGQGGYTGELFF. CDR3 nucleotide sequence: TGCAGCGTGGGACAGGGAGGGTACACCGGGGAGCTGTTTTTT.